The text below deals with one T cell receptor (beta chain). This specimen comes from a study of blood T cell repertoires in COVID-19. Study information: The study drew acute and convalescent COVID-19 samples from the United States, Italy and Spain. PBMCs, B-cell-depleted T cells, or T cells provided the cDNA or gDNA that made up the material.

In the authors' methods: Amplifying reference gene primers gave estimates of nucleated cell counts. Only in-frame clones appear in the TCRdb table, and some are missing; sequencing was by immunoSEQ multiplex PCR. The V and J calls and clone size were taken over from that table, and D and trimming were inferred from the DNA. The top ten clones hold approximately 8% of a sample with 180,000 or so clones, 80% to 90% of them seen once. J lost 8 bases, V lost 3 bases, and 9 bases had no gene match. This CDR3 is built from 14 residues. Germline V gene sequence: CDR1 LGHDT, CDR2 YNNKEL (reference sequence).

The sample comprised peripheral blood. The origin of this receptor is a man in his 60s with acute or convalescent COVID-19. The rearrangement uses TRBV3-1 (or the pseudogene TRBV3-2) and TRBJ1-1; TRBD1 agrees at 7 bases. The CDR3 nucleotides are TGTGCCAGCAGCCAGCCCTTCCAGGGGGGCGAAGCTTTCTTT. As protein: CASSQPFQGGEAFF.